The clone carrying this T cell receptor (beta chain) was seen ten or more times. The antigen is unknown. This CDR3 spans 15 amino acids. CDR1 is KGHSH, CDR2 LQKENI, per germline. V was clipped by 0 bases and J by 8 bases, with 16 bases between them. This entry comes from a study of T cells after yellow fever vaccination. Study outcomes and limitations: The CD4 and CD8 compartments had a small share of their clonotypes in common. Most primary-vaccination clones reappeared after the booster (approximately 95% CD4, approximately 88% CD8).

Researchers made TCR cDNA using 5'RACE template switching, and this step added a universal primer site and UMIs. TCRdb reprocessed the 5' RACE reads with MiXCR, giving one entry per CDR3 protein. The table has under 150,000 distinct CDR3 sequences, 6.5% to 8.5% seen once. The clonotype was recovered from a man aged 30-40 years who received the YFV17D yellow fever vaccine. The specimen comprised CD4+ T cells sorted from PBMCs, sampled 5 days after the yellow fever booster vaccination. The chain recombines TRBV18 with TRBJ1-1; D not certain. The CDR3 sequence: CASSPPSNSLGEAFF. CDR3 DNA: TGTGCCAGCTCACCACCGTCGAACAGCCTAGGGGAAGCTTTCTTT.